Listed below are T cell receptor beta chains from one sample, sequenced in a study of T cells in Graves' hyperthyroidism and ophthalmopathy. TCRdb re-called the multiplex PCR reads with MiXCR, one entry per CDR3 protein. Found here are 600,000 to 700,000 distinct CDR3 sequences, 45% of them singletons; the top ten hold under 8%. Sequenced sample: peripheral blood or thyroid tissue (not recorded which). All receptors come from an adult man with Graves' disease, either hyperthyroidism or ophthalmopathy (not recorded which). CDR3s include the opening cysteine and the closing phenylalanine or tryptophan. D genes are given only for firm matches. Clone size, where shown, is once, few, many, or a class for clones that have expanded.

TRBJ1-5 | . | . | TRBV7-9 | TGTGCCAGCAGCGTTGAGGAGGGCCCTGGACAGCCCCAGCATTTT | CASSVEEGPGQPQHF
TRBJ2-2 | few | . | TRBV20-1 | TGCAGTGCTAGAGGAGGAGAGACCGGGGAGCTGTTTTTT | CSARGGETGELFF
TRBJ1-1 | once | TRBD1 | TRBV11-1 | TGTGCCATCAGAGCCGGGACAGGGGCTTCCACTGAAGCTTTCTTT | CAIRAGTGASTEAFF
TRBJ2-7 | . | TRBD1 | TRBV29-1 | TGCAGCGTTGAAGCTGGACAGGGAACCTACGAGCAGTACTTC | CSVEAGQGTYEQYF
TRBJ1-4 | . | . | TRBV10-3 | TGTGCCATCAGTGAGGGTCAGCGGGAAAAACTGTTTTTT | CAISEGQREKLFF
TRBJ1-3 | many | . | TRBV7-8 | TGTGCCAGCAGCTTAGCGGCAGCGGGGTCTGGAAACACCATATATTTT | CASSLAAAGSGNTIYF
TRBJ2-7 | . | . | TRBV10-3 | TGTGCCATCAGCAACCCGGGACTGGGTACCTACGAGCAGTACTTC | CAISNPGLGTYEQYF
TRBJ2-7 | . | TRBD1 | TRBV7-9 | TGTGCCAGCTCACCCCTCGGACCCGGGACAGGGACCTACGAGCAGTACTTC | CASSPLGPGTGTYEQYF
TRBJ2-7 | few | . | TRBV10-3 | TGTGCCAGCAGTGAATTCCGGCAGGTCTACGAGCAGTACTTC | CASSEFRQVYEQYF
TRBJ1-6 | few | . | TRBV7-2 | TGTGCCAGCAGGGGCCTTGGGGGAAATAATTCACCCCTCCACTTT | CASRGLGGNNSPLHF
TRBJ2-2 | . | . | TRBV14 | TGTGCCAGCAGCCACGGGGGATTCACCGGGGAGCTGTTTTTT | CASSHGGFTGELFF
TRBJ1-4 | . | TRBD1 | TRBV11-1 | TGTGCCAGCAGTTTACTCACTCCGGGACAGGGTAATGAAAAACTGTTTTTT | CASSLLTPGQGNEKLFF